Sequencing of this TCR beta chain was carried out in a study of blood T cells in healthy people across ages. Study-wide results and limits: Naive and antigen-experienced cells could not be conclusively compared, given unsorted PBMCs.

Comments on this clonotype: What it binds is unknown.

The V and J ends lost 3 bases and 4 bases respectively, with 16 bases between them. CDR1 and CDR2 from the germline V gene are DFQATT and SNEGSKA (reference sequence). The length of the CDR3 is 14 residues. Those donating, healthy Caucasian individuals from Russia, were aged about 6 to 90. Each sample had at least 6.5 million PBMCs isolated. The total RNA that was extracted per sample amounted to at least 5 micrograms. A second PCR, run for roughly 7 to 12 cycles, used a sample-barcoded 5' primer plus a J-beta primer mix. TCRdb re-analysed the 5' RACE reads in MiXCR, keeping a single row per CDR3 protein. In the table there are 1.5 million to 1.8 million distinct CDR3 sequences, roughly 43% of which are singletons.

This sequence joins TRBV20-1 and TRBJ2-7, with D perhaps TRBD1 (6 bases). The receptor comes from a woman aged 18-29 years in good health. Sample: blood. The CDR3 region is CSASGGHGPYEQYF. CDR3 bases: TGCAGTGCTAGTGGGGGACACGGACCATACGAGCAGTACTTC.